This entry lists 27 T cell receptor beta chains sequenced from one sample in a study of blood T cell repertoires in COVID-19. The method was immunoSEQ multiplex PCR; TCRdb's version includes in-frame clones alone and lacks a portion of them. The table has approximately 50,000 clones, about nine tenths seen once; the top ten hold about 5%. The sample comprised peripheral blood. The receptors stem from a human donor in a cohort sampled during active COVID-19.

This rearrangement joins TRBV19 to TRBJ1-1, with a weak D call TRBD1 (5 bases). Trimming took 8 bases from V and 0 from J, leaving 16 bases between them. Germline CDR1 and CDR2: LNHDA and SQIVND (reference sequence). The CDR3 contains 15 residues. CDR3 sequence: CASSAGPVMNTEAFF. The CDR3 DNA reads as TGTGCCAGTTCGGCGGGGCCCGTGATGAACACTGAAGCTTTCTTT.

The V call is TRBV7-3, the J call TRBJ2-1; 9 bases align to TRBD2. Germline trimming cut 5 bases from V and 10 bases from J; bases unmatched to any gene: 15. CDR1 is SGHTA and CDR2 is FQGTGA in the germline V gene. There are 16 residues in the CDR3. CDR3 nucleotides: TGTGCCAGCAGCCCAACCCCTATAGCGGGAGTGGAGGAGCAGTTCTTC. Its translation is CASSPTPIAGVEEQFF.

CDR3 amino acids: CASQEVYEQYF. In DNA form, the CDR3 reads TGCGCCAGCCAGGAAGTCTACGAGCAGTACTTC. The chain carries TRBV10-2 and TRBJ2-7, with D hard to call. Germline assignment: CDR1 WSHSY and CDR2 SAAADI. The CDR3 is 11 amino acids. Trimming took 8 bases from V and 3 from J, leaving 8 bases between them.

A remark on this clone: Other nucleotide sequences in the sample specify the same CDR3. The chain couples TRBV11-2 to TRBJ2-3; no definite D call. The CDR3 is 12 residues long. Germline CDR1 SGHAT, CDR2 FQNNGV. With 4 bases removed from V and 3 bases from J, the gap between germline ends came to 5 bases. CDR3 region: CASSSGTDTQYF. The CDR3 DNA sequence: TGTGCCAGCAGCTCCGGGACAGATACGCAGTATTTT.

This clone turned up a few times. The J gene is TRBJ2-1, the V gene TRBV14, with D tentatively TRBD1 (6 bases). The CDR3 is 14 amino acids. The germline V gene has CDR1 SGHDN and CDR2 FVKESK. V was pared by 1 base and J by 3 bases, with 7 bases between. As DNA, the CDR3 is TGTGCCAGCAGCCAAGTGGGACACTACAATGAGCAGTTCTTC. This gives the protein CASSQVGHYNEQFF.

This clone showed up just once. This chain links TRBV11-3 with TRBJ1-3; D is undetermined. This CDR3 region has 17 residues. Germline CDR1 and CDR2: SGHNT and YENEEA. The germline V and J ends were trimmed by 6 bases and 3 bases, with 21 bases remaining between them. CDR3 in amino acids: CASRGSTLAHLGNTIYF. CDR3 DNA sequence: TGTGCCAGCAGAGGATCTACTTTAGCCCACCTTGGAAACACCATATATTTT.

This clone was recorded a few times. The chain couples TRBV19 to TRBJ2-1; TRBD2 matches 7 bases. V lost 3 bases to trimming and J lost 16 bases; unmatched junction nucleotides: 6. Germline V gene lookup returns CDR1 LNHDA and CDR2 SQIVND (reference sequence). The CDR3 runs 11 residues. CDR3 coding DNA: TGTGCCAGTAGTATGGGGGAGGGCCGCTTCTTC. As protein: CASSMGEGRFF.

The V gene is TRBV5-6, the J gene TRBJ2-7, with a possible D match to TRBD2 (6 bases). Per germline, CDR1 SGHDT and CDR2 YYEEEE. The CDR3 totals 13 residues. Trimming left V 4 bases short and J 4 bases short, with 12 bases between. In DNA, the CDR3 is TGTGCCAGCAGCGGGACTTTGGGATACGAGCAGTACTTC. Encoded protein: CASSGTLGYEQYF.

The V gene is TRBV7-9, the J gene TRBJ2-7; 8 nucleotides match TRBD2. In germline, CDR1 is SEHNR, CDR2 FQNEAQ (reference sequence). Trimming cost V 1 base and J 3 bases; bases outside gene matches: 2. This CDR3 region has 14 residues. The CDR3 reads CASSLEAGVYEQYF. In DNA, the CDR3 is TGTGCCAGCAGCTTAGAAGCGGGAGTCTACGAGCAGTACTTC.

This clone was counted a few times. The V gene is TRBV5-6, the J gene TRBJ2-4; the D gene is possibly TRBD1 (6 bases). Trimming left V 4 bases short and J 1 base short, with 12 bases between. The CDR3 length is 15 residues. CDR1 is SGHDT, CDR2 YYEEEE, per germline. DNA of the CDR3: TGTGCCAGCAGCCCAGGGGCTGGCGCCAAAAACATTCAGTACTTC. It codes for CASSPGAGAKNIQYF.

This rearrangement joins TRBV3-1 (or the pseudogene TRBV3-2) to TRBJ2-7; D gene unclear. Per germline, CDR1 LGHDT and CDR2 YNNKEL (reference sequence). This CDR3 spans 13 amino acids. The germline V and J ends were trimmed by 4 bases and 2 bases, with 9 bases remaining between them. The CDR3 region is CASSLGATYEQYF. The CDR3 nucleotides read TGTGCCAGCAGCCTTGGAGCCACCTACGAGCAGTACTTC.

The rearrangement joins TRBV5-6 to TRBJ2-5; TRBD2 might be the D (5 bases). Trimming stripped 6 bases from V and 1 base from J, with 10 bases between. The CDR3 sequence is 13 residues long. Germline V gene sequence: CDR1 SGHDT, CDR2 YYEEEE. CDR3 region: CASTSGFQETQYF. CDR3 nucleotide sequence: TGTGCCAGCACCTCGGGGTTCCAAGAGACCCAGTACTTC.

This chain links TRBV4-1 with TRBJ2-1; 7 positions match TRBD2. In germline, CDR1 is MGHRA, CDR2 YSYEKL. CDR3 length equals 17 residues. The V segment lost 0 bases and the J segment 3 bases; nucleotides outside the gene matches: 8. CDR3 loop: CASSQDDSGTSYNEQFF. CDR3 coding DNA: TGCGCCAGCAGCCAAGATGACAGCGGGACCAGCTACAATGAGCAGTTCTTC.

V gene TRBV28 combines with J gene TRBJ1-2, with TRBD1 matching 8 bases. With 6 bases clipped from V and 5 bases from J, the junction kept 5 bases outside the gene matches. This CDR3 comprises 13 residues. Germline CDR1 is MDHEN and CDR2 is SYDVKM. CDR3 region: CASRADRDYGYTF. CDR3 in DNA: TGTGCCAGCAGGGCGGACAGGGATTATGGCTACACCTTC.

This chain connects TRBV11-1 to TRBJ2-5, with TRBD2 matching 7 bases. This CDR3 is 15 amino acids long. J was trimmed by 4 bases and V by 2 bases; bases with no gene match: 7. Germline CDR1 is SGHAT and CDR2 is FQDESV (reference sequence). CDR3 sequence: CASSLNLLALETQYF. CDR3 nucleotides: TGTGCCAGCAGCTTAAATCTACTAGCGTTAGAGACCCAGTACTTC.

V is TRBV5-6 and J is TRBJ2-5; 9 positions agree with TRBD2. V shed 0 bases, J shed 4 bases, and the junction held 4 bases outside the gene matches. This CDR3 spans 15 amino acids. Germline V gene data show CDR1 as SGHDT and CDR2 as YYEEEE. This CDR3 is CASSLVIAGAETQYF. CDR3 in DNA: TGTGCCAGCAGCTTGGTGATAGCGGGAGCAGAGACCCAGTACTTC.

The chain combines TRBV18 with TRBJ2-2; 8 bases fit TRBD1. The V and J ends lost 3 bases and 7 bases, in that order; junction bases with no gene match: 10. The CDR3 is made up of 16 amino acids. Germline V gives CDR1 KGHSH, CDR2 LQKENI. The CDR3 nucleotides read TGTGCCAGCTCACCTCAGCAGGGGGCCCCGGTCGGGGAGCTGTTTTTT. This sequence encodes CASSPQQGAPVGELFF.

This chain joins TRBV7-2 and TRBJ2-1; tentative D call: TRBD2 (6 bases). V gave up 1 base and J gave up 8 bases, with 15 bases separating them. The CDR3 is made up of 15 amino acids. Per the germline V gene, CDR1 is SGHTA and CDR2 is FQGNSA. CDR3 in amino acids: CASSLGTRWGDEQFF. The DNA of the CDR3 is TGTGCCAGCAGCTTAGGCACCCGATGGGGGGATGAGCAGTTCTTC. Drawing the rest from reference TRBV7-2 and TRBJ2-1, the complete variable domain is GAGVSQSPSNKVTEKGKDVELRCDPISGHTALYWYRQSLGQGLEFLIYFQGNSAPDKSGLPSDRFSAERTGGSVSTLTIQRTQQEDSAVYLCASSLGTRWGDEQFFGPGTRLTVL.

The chain couples TRBV11-3 to TRBJ2-7; 7 bases align to TRBD2. The germline CDR1 and CDR2 sequences are SGHNT and YENEEA. V lost 11 bases, J lost 2 bases, and 9 bases stayed unmatched. The CDR3 length is 13 residues. CDR3 nucleotide sequence: TGTGCCGGCCGGGACTATACCACCTACGAGCAGTACTTC. It encodes CAGRDYTTYEQYF.

The rearrangement links TRBV19 to TRBJ2-2; 9 positions match TRBD1. Germline values: CDR1 LNHDA, CDR2 SQIVND (reference sequence). CDR3 size: 16 residues. V gave up 6 bases and J gave up 6 bases; unmatched junction bases: 11. DNA for the CDR3: TGTGCCAGTAGCTCCGGGACAGGGAATAGGGCCGGGGAGCTGTTTTTT. Its protein is CASSSGTGNRAGELFF.

The chain couples TRBV28 to TRBJ1-2, with 9 positions matching TRBD1. Germline V CDR1 and CDR2: MDHEN, SYDVKM. J was trimmed by 6 bases and V by 5 bases; bases with no gene match: 7. CDR3 size: 14 residues. The CDR3 loop reads CASSPGTGTNGYTF. The CDR3 DNA follows: TGTGCCAGCAGTCCAGGGACAGGGACGAATGGCTACACCTTC.

The CDR3 coding sequence is TGTGCCTGGAGCGATGGGACAGGGTGGATCTACGAGCAGTACTTC. Translated: CAWSDGTGWIYEQYF. J is TRBJ2-7 and V is TRBV30, with 9 positions matching TRBD1. CDR3 length: 15 residues. Losses at the gene ends were 3 bases for V and 3 bases for J; bases not matched to a gene: 9. Germline V gene lookup returns CDR1 GTSNPN and CDR2 SVGIG (reference sequence).

This chain joins TRBV7-9 and TRBJ2-3; 9 nucleotides match TRBD2. The germline CDR1 and CDR2 sequences are SEHNR and FQNEAQ (reference sequence). The J segment lost 3 bases and the V segment lost 5 bases, leaving 15 bases of the junction unmatched. The CDR3 length is 18 residues. This chain's CDR3 is CASSERAGAGGFTDTQYF. The CDR3 nucleotides read TGTGCCAGCAGCGAACGCGCGGGCGCGGGAGGGTTTACAGATACGCAGTATTTT. Full variable domain (rest looked up from reference TRBV7-9 and TRBJ2-3): DTGVSQNPRHKITKRGQNVTFRCDPISEHNRLYWYRQTLGQGPEFLTYFQNEAQLEKSRLLSDRFSAERPKGSFSTLEIQRTEQGDSAMYLCASSERAGAGGFTDTQYFGPGTRLTVL.

The rearrangement joins TRBV10-3 to TRBJ1-1; a possible D gene is TRBD1 (5 bases). V was pared by 0 bases and J by 6 bases, with 11 bases between. Germline assignment: CDR1 ENHRY and CDR2 SYGVKD. This CDR3 comprises 14 residues. The CDR3 region is CAISESSKGAEAFF. DNA for the CDR3: TGTGCCATCAGTGAGTCTTCCAAAGGGGCTGAAGCTTTCTTT.

There are a few counts of this clone. CDR3 amino acids: CASSLSSLGQETQYF. In DNA, the CDR3 is TGCGCCAGCAGCTTGTCGAGTTTGGGCCAGGAGACCCAGTACTTC. The chain carries TRBV5-1 and TRBJ2-5; no clear D. This CDR3 is 15 amino acids long. Germline V lookup: CDR1 SGHRS, CDR2 YFSETQ. V lost 1 base, J lost 5 bases, and 15 bases lay in between.

This chain joins TRBV5-1 and TRBJ2-6, with D tentatively TRBD2 (6 bases). V was clipped by 0 bases and J by 0 bases, with 10 bases between them. From germline, CDR1 is SGHRS and CDR2 YFSETQ. This CDR3 region has 17 residues. This chain's CDR3 is CASSLAASVSGANVLTF. The CDR3 DNA is TGCGCCAGCAGCTTGGCGGCTAGCGTCTCTGGGGCCAACGTCCTGACTTTC.

The chain is built from TRBV9 and TRBJ1-4; TRBD1 might be the D (5 bases). Looked up from germline, CDR1 is SGDLS and CDR2 is YYNGEE. There are 16 residues in the CDR3. The germline V and J ends were trimmed by 3 bases and 5 bases, with 17 bases remaining between them. CDR3 loop: CASSGEHQGLNEKLFF. CDR3 coding DNA: TGTGCCAGCAGCGGGGAGCATCAGGGACTGAATGAAAAACTGTTTTTT.